This TCR beta chain was recovered during a study of shared clonotypes between healthy human individuals. CDR1 is MDHEN and CDR2 is SYDVKM in the germline V gene. The CDR3 contains 16 residues. Trimming took off 6 bases at V and 0 bases at J, with 15 bases between the two ends. An approximately 200 ng quantity of DNA, approximately 29,000 T cell genomes, went into the sorted-subset replicate PCRs. Clones were sequenced by immunoSEQ multiplex PCR, and TCRdb holds only the in-frame ones, with some missing. The table records about 2.3 million clones, approximately 93% of them present only once. Sample: naive CD4+ T cells from PBMCs. Subset specified: CD45RA+ positively selected. This TCR derives from a man aged 18 to 30 in good health. Some clones in this sample may be carry-over from other donors' samples. This sequence joins TRBV28 and TRBJ2-1; D may match TRBD1 or TRBD2 (6 bases each). For the CDR3, the DNA is TGTGCCAGCAGCCCGGGGGCTTCCAGCTCCTACAATGAGCAGTTCTTC. This translates into CASSPGASSSYNEQFF.